This T cell receptor beta chain originates from a study of cytomegalovirus exposure and HLA in healthy donors. Study outcomes and limitations: Usually a TCR sequence was rare, but some public TCRs were found in many donors. Reportedly, diagnosis of cytomegalovirus status by the classifier showed high specificity and sensitivity.

Comments on this clone: The target antigen is unknown.

Unmatched junction bases numbered 10, after V lost 8 bases and J lost 3 bases. CDR3 length: 15 amino acids. From germline, CDR1 is SNHLY and CDR2 FYNNEI. Profiled with immunoSEQ multiplex PCR; TCRdb holds only in-frame clones, not every one. The top ten clones hold 2% to 2.5% of a sample with around 150,000 clones, around 88% of them seen once. The TCR was taken from a woman under 30 in good health and CMV-seronegative. The rearrangement joins TRBV2 to TRBJ2-3, with 8 bases aligning to TRBD2. The sample was PBMCs. The CDR3 loop reads CASPTSGSRTDTQYF. CDR3 coding DNA: TGTGCCAGCCCGACGAGCGGGAGTAGGACAGATACGCAGTATTTT.